This TCR beta chain emerged from a study of blood T cell repertoires in COVID-19. Germline V gene sequence: CDR1 GTSNPN, CDR2 SVGIG (reference sequence). The ends were cut back, 3 bases at V and 7 bases at J, with 12 bases in the middle. CDR3 length: 12 amino acids. The table came from immunoSEQ multiplex PCR; TCRdb's copy has only in-frame clones and leaves some out. The repertoire includes roughly 430,000 clones, approximately 91% of them detected once, and approximately 1.5% sits in the top ten. The sequencing sample was made of PBMCs or T cells enriched from blood (not recorded which). The V and J genes are TRBV30 and TRBJ1-2; D is perhaps TRBD1 (5 bases). This sequence originates from a woman under 30 who had been exposed to COVID-19. The CDR3 is CAWRSGKGGYTF. CDR3 sequence (DNA): TGTGCCTGGAGATCAGGGAAAGGTGGCTACACCTTC.